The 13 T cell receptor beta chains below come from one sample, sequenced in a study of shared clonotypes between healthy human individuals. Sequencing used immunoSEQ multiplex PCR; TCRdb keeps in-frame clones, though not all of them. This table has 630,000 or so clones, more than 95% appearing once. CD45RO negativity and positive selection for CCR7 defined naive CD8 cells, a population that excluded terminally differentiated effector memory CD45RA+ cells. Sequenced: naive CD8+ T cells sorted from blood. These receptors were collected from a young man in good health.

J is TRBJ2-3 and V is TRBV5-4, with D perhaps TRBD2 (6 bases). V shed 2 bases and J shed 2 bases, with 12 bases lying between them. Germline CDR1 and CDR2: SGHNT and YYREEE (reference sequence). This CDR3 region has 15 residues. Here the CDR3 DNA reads TGTGCCAGCAGCTTAGGCGGGATTGACACAGATACGCAGTATTTT. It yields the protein CASSLGGIDTDTQYF.

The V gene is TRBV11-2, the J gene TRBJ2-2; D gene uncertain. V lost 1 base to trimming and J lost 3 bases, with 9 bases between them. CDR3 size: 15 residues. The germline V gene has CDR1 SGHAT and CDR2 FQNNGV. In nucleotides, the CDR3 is TGTGCCAGCAGCTTAGGGTCTGGGTACACCGGGGAGCTGTTTTTT. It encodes CASSLGSGYTGELFF. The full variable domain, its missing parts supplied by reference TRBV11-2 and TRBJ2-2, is EAGVAQSPRYKIIEKRQSVAFWCNPISGHATLYWYQQILGQGPKLLIQFQNNGVVDDSQLPKDRFSAERLKGVDSTLKIQPAKLEDSAVYLCASSLGSGYTGELFFGEGSRLTVL.

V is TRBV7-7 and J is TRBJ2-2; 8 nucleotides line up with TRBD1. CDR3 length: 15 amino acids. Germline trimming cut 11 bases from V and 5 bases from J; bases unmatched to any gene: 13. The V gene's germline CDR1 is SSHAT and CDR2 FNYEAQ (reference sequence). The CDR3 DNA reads TGTGCCGCGCAACGTGACAGGGGAAGGACCGGGGAGCTGTTTTTT. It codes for CAAQRDRGRTGELFF.

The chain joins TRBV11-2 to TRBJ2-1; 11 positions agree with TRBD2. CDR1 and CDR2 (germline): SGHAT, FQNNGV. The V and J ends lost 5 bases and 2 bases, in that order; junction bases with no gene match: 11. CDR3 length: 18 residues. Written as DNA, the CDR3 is TGTGCCAGCAGCGAGGGACTAGCGGTACCCGAGACCTACAATGAGCAGTTCTTC. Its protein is CASSEGLAVPETYNEQFF.

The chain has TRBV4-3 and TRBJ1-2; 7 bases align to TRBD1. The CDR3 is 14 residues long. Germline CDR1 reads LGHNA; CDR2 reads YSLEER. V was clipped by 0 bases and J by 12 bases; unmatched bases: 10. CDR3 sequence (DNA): TGCGCCAGCAGCCAAGACTTAGGGGGCCAGGGCAACACCTTC. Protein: CASSQDLGGQGNTF.

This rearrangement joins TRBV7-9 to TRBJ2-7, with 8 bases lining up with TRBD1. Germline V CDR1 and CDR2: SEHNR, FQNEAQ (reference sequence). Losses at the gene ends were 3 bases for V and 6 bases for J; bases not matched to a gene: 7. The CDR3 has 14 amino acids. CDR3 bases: TGTGCCAGCAGCTTGGGACAGGTCTTACTCGAGCAGTACTTC. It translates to CASSLGQVLLEQYF.

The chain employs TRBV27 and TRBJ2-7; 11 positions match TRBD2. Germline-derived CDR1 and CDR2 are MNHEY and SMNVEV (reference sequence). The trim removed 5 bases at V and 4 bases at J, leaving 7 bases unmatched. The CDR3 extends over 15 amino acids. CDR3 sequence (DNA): TGTGCCAGCAGTACCGGGACTAGCGGCGTTTACGAGCAGTACTTC. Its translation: CASSTGTSGVYEQYF.

The CDR3 protein is CASSFSRQGLREQYF. CDR3 sequence (DNA): TGTGCCAGCAGTTTCTCTCGACAGGGGCTTAGGGAGCAGTACTTC. J is TRBJ2-7 and V is TRBV27, with 8 bases matching TRBD1. The length of the CDR3 is 15 residues. Losses at the gene ends were 3 bases for V and 7 bases for J; bases not matched to a gene: 11. Per the germline V gene, CDR1 is MNHEY and CDR2 is SMNVEV (reference sequence).

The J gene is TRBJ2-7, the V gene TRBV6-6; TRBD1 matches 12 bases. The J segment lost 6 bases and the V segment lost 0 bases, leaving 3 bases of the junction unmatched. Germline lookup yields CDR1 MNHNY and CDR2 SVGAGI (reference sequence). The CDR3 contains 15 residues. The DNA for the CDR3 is TGTGCCAGCAGTTACTCGGGGACAGGGGGCGGCGAGCAGTACTTC. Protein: CASSYSGTGGGEQYF.

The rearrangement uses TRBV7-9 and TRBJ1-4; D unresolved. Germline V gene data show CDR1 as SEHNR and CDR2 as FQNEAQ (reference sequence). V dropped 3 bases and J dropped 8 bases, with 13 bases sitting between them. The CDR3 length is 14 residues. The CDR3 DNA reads TGTGCCAGCAGCTTGGTGAACAGTTGGGAAAAACTGTTTTTT. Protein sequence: CASSLVNSWEKLFF. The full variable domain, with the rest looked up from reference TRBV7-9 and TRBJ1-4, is DTGVSQNPRHKITKRGQNVTFRCDPISEHNRLYWYRQTLGQGPEFLTYFQNEAQLEKSRLLSDRFSAERPKGSFSTLEIQRTEQGDSAMYLCASSLVNSWEKLFFGSGTQLSVL.

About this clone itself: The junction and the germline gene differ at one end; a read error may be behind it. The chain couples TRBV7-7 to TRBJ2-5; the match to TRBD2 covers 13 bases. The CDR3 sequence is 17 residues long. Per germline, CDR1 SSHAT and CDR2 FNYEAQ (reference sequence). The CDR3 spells CASSLALAGGPGQTQYF. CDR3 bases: TGTGCTAGCAGCTTAGCACTAGCGGGAGGGCCGGGTCAGACCCAGTACTTC.

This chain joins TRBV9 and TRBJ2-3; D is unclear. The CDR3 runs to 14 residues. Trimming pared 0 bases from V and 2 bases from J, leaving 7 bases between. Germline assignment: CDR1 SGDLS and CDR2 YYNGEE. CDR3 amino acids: CASSVDGNTDTQYF. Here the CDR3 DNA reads TGTGCCAGCAGCGTAGACGGAAACACAGATACGCAGTATTTT.

The CDR3 is CASSQSSPETQYF. As DNA, the CDR3 is TGCGCCAGCAGTCAATCGAGCCCGGAGACCCAGTACTTC. The V call is TRBV23-1, the J call TRBJ2-5; D is unclear. TRBV23-1 is marked as an open reading frame, function uncertain. V dropped 0 bases and J dropped 5 bases, with 7 bases sitting between them. The CDR3 loop spans 13 amino acids.